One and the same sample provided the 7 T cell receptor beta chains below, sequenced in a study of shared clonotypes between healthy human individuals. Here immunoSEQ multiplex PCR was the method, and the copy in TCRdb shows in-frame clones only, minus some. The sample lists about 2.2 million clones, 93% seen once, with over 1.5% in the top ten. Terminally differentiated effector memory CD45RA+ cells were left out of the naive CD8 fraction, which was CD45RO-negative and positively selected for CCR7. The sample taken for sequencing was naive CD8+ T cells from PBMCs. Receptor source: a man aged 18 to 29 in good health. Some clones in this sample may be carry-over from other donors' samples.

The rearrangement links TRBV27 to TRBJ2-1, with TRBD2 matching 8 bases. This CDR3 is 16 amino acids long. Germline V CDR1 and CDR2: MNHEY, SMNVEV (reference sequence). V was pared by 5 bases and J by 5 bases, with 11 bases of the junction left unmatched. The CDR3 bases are TGTGCCAGCAGTGTGAGCACTAGCGGAATAAACAATGAGCAGTTCTTC. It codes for CASSVSTSGINNEQFF.

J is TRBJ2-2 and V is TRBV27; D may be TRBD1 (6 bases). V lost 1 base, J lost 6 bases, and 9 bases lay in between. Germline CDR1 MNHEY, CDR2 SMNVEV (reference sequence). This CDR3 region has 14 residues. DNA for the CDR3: TGTGCCAGCAGTTTATGGGGGACACCCGGGGAGCTGTTTTTT. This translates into CASSLWGTPGELFF.

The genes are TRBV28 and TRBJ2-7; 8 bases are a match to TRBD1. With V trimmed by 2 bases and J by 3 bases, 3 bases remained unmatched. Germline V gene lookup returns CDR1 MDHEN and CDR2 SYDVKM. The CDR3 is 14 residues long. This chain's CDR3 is CASSLIGQGYEQYF. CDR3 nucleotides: TGTGCCAGCAGTTTAATAGGACAGGGCTACGAGCAGTACTTC.

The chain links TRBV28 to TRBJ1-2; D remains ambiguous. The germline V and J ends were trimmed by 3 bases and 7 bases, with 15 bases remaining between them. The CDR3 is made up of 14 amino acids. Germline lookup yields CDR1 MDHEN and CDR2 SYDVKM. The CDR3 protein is CASSFSAAGTGYTF. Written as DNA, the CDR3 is TGTGCCAGCAGTTTCTCCGCTGCCGGCACTGGCTACACCTTC.

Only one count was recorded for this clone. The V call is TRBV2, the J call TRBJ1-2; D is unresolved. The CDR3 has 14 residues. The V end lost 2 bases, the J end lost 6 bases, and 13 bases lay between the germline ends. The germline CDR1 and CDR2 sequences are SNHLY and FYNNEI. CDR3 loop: CASSETTPGNGYTF. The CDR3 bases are TGTGCCAGCAGTGAAACGACTCCGGGGAATGGCTACACCTTC.

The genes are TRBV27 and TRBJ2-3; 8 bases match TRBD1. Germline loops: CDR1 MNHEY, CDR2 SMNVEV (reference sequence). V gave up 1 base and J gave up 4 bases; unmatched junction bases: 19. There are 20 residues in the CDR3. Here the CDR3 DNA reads TGTGCCAGCAGTTTATACCCTCCAACAGGGGGGATTGGGGATCCAGATACGCAGTATTTT. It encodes CASSLYPPTGGIGDPDTQYF.

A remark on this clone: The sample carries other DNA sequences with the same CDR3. The CDR3, as DNA: TGTGCCAGCAGCCTACCGGGAAACACTGAAGCTTTCTTT. Protein sequence: CASSLPGNTEAFF. The chain has TRBV5-6 and TRBJ1-1; D unresolved. Trimming took off 4 bases at V and 2 bases at J, with 9 bases between the two ends. CDR1 and CDR2 (germline): SGHDT, YYEEEE. The CDR3 spans 13 residues. The variable domain in full, completed from reference TRBV5-6 and TRBJ1-1, reads DAGVTQSPTHLIKTRGQQVTLRCSPKSGHDTVSWYQQALGQGPQFIFQYYEEEERQRGNFPDRFSGHQFPNYSSELNVNALLLGDSALYLCASSLPGNTEAFFGQGTRLTVV.